This passage covers 27 T cell receptor beta chains from one sample sequenced in a study of T cells in Graves' hyperthyroidism and ophthalmopathy. Amplification targeted TCR beta CDR3 regions from RNA transcripts. The TCR CDR3 first-round RT-PCR relied on the HTBI primer set. TCRdb reanalysed the multiplex PCR reads using MiXCR and keeps one entry per CDR3 protein. The data contain about 500,000 distinct CDR3 sequences, around 15% of them singletons. Sequenced input: blood. These receptors came from a woman in her thirties with Graves' ophthalmopathy.

This clonotype occurred many times. V usage is TRBV7-9 and J usage is TRBJ2-7, with D perhaps being TRBD1 or TRBD2 (5 bases each). Germline V gene sequence: CDR1 SEHNR, CDR2 FQNEAQ (reference sequence). V gave up 3 bases and J gave up 2 bases, with 17 bases separating them. CDR3 length equals 16 residues. This CDR3 reads CASSFSLRDGTYEQYF. CDR3 in DNA: TGTGCCAGCAGCTTCTCCCTCCGGGACGGGACCTACGAGCAGTACTTC.

This clonotype was seen at least ten times. The V call is TRBV9, the J call TRBJ1-1, with a weak D call TRBD1 (6 bases). The CDR3 is 15 amino acids. Germline loops: CDR1 SGDLS, CDR2 YYNGEE. Trimming took 0 bases from V and 4 from J, leaving 13 bases between them. Written as DNA, the CDR3 is TGTGCCAGCAGCGTAGCGTCAGGGGCTGGCACTGAAGCTTTCTTT. Residues: CASSVASGAGTEAFF. The full variable domain, its missing parts supplied by reference TRBV9 and TRBJ1-1, is DSGVTQTPKHLITATGQRVTLRCSPRSGDLSVYWYQQSLDQGLQFLIQYYNGEERAKGNILERFSAQQFPDLHSELNLSSLELGDSALYFCASSVASGAGTEAFFGQGTRLTVV.

This clonotype occurred many times. The chain joins TRBV11-2 to TRBJ2-3, with 9 bases fitting TRBD2. CDR3 size: 19 residues. Germline V lookup: CDR1 SGHAT, CDR2 FQNNGV. V gave up 5 bases and J gave up 1 base; unmatched junction bases: 16. CDR3 nucleotide sequence: TGTGCCAGCAGCGCCCAGAAGGGGCTAGCGGGGAGAGGCACAGATACGCAGTATTTT. The encoded protein is CASSAQKGLAGRGTDTQYF.

This clonotype was detected many times. The V call is TRBV28, the J call TRBJ2-7; D is undetermined. The germline V gene encodes CDR1 MDHEN and CDR2 SYDVKM. The CDR3 consists of 10 residues. V was trimmed by 3 bases and J by 7 bases, leaving 4 bases between them. As DNA, the CDR3 is TGTGCCAGCAGTTTTCGAGAGCAGTACTTC. This gives the protein CASSFREQYF.

This clonotype was detected ten times or more. The V call is TRBV6-5, the J call TRBJ1-5, with D maybe TRBD1 (6 bases). Germline CDR1 MNHEY, CDR2 SVGAGI. V was clipped by 2 bases and J by 4 bases, with 12 bases between them. The CDR3 consists of 15 residues. CDR3 in DNA: TGTGCCAGCAGTTACGCCAGGGGCAGTAATCAGCCCCAGCATTTT. The encoded protein is CASSYARGSNQPQHF.

This clonotype was seen many times. This sequence joins TRBV5-1 and TRBJ2-5; D is perhaps TRBD2 (6 bases). There are 15 residues in the CDR3. V was pared by 1 base and J by 5 bases, with 15 bases between. CDR1 is SGHRS, CDR2 YFSETQ, per germline. For the CDR3, the DNA is TGCGCCAGCAGCTTGTACGGCGGGGATGGGGAGACCCAGTACTTC. Translated: CASSLYGGDGETQYF. Combining the CDR3 with reference TRBV5-1 and TRBJ2-5 gives the whole variable domain KAGVTQTPRYLIKTRGQQVTLSCSPISGHRSVSWYQQTPGQGLQFLFEYFSETQRNKGNFPGRFSGRQFSNSRSEMNVSTLELGDSALYLCASSLYGGDGETQYFGPGTRLLVL.

The rearrangement joins TRBV5-1 to TRBJ1-1, with D possibly TRBD1 on 6 matching bases. CDR1 SGHRS and CDR2 YFSETQ come from the germline V gene. The CDR3 runs to 14 residues. Trimming pared 4 bases from V and 0 bases from J, leaving 10 bases between. The CDR3 protein is CASSIDRLNTEAFF. For the CDR3, the DNA is TGCGCCAGCAGCATAGACAGGTTGAACACTGAAGCTTTCTTT.

Comment on this clonotype: This may stem from a read error, because a much larger clone lies one nucleotide away. The CDR3 bases are TGTGCCAGCAGCCCTACAGGGAGGGGAGATACCCAGTACTTC. It encodes CASSPTGRGDTQYF. V usage is TRBV7-9 and J usage is TRBJ2-5, with a weak D call TRBD2 (7 bases). The CDR3 is 14 residues long. The V end lost 5 bases, the J end lost 8 bases, and 18 bases lay between the germline ends. Germline-derived CDR1 and CDR2 are SEHNR and FQNEAQ (reference sequence).

There are many counts of this clonotype. The chain uses TRBV7-2 and TRBJ2-1; TRBD2 matches at 8 bases. The CDR3 extends over 14 amino acids. V was clipped by 6 bases and J by 4 bases; unmatched bases: 5. Per germline, CDR1 SGHTA and CDR2 FQGNSA. The CDR3 is CASSRGGGYNEQFF. The DNA for the CDR3 is TGTGCCAGCAGTAGAGGCGGGGGGTACAATGAGCAGTTCTTC.

This clonotype came up many times. V and J are TRBV20-1 and TRBJ2-1, with TRBD2 identical over 7 bases. Germline lookup yields CDR1 DFQATT and CDR2 SNEGSKA (reference sequence). With V trimmed by 1 base and J by 9 bases, 9 bases remained unmatched. The CDR3 is 14 amino acids. In DNA form, the CDR3 reads TGCAGTGCTAGAGGGGTGGGAGGGGCGCTTGAGCAGTTCTTC. Protein product: CSARGVGGALEQFF.

This clonotype was seen repeatedly, ten times or more. The V gene is TRBV11-2, the J gene TRBJ2-3, with 10 bases lining up with TRBD2. Germline-derived CDR1 and CDR2 are SGHAT and FQNNGV. Losses at the gene ends were 5 bases for V and 2 bases for J; bases not matched to a gene: 7. The CDR3 has 16 residues. DNA of the CDR3: TGTGCCAGCAGCCCCCGGACTAGCGGCTCCACAGATACGCAGTATTTT. It yields the protein CASSPRTSGSTDTQYF.

This clonotype was counted ten times or more. This sequence joins TRBV11-2 and TRBJ2-7; 7 bases map to TRBD2. V was pared by 9 bases and J by 5 bases, with 7 bases of the junction left unmatched. The CDR3 runs to 12 residues. CDR1 SGHAT and CDR2 FQNNGV come from the germline V gene. The CDR3 loop is CASVAGLDEQYF. The CDR3 DNA is TGTGCCAGTGTGGCAGGACTAGACGAGCAGTACTTC.

Notes on this clonotype: A read error is possible here, since a much larger clone lies one base away. The gene calls are TRBV28 and TRBJ2-7; D possibly corresponds to TRBD1 (6 bases). Germline CDR1 is MDHEN and CDR2 is SYDVKM. The V and J ends lost 6 bases and 6 bases respectively, with 18 bases between them. The CDR3 spans 14 residues. The CDR3 DNA reads TGTGCCAGCAGACCAGGGGAACTTTCATTCGAGCAGTACTTC. This codes for CASRPGELSFEQYF.

This clonotype was detected many times. V usage is TRBV6-1 and J usage is TRBJ2-5; 16 positions agree with TRBD2. The V and J ends lost 6 bases and 5 bases, in that order; junction bases with no gene match: 9. This CDR3 region has 17 residues. Germline V gene lookup returns CDR1 MNHNS and CDR2 SASEGT. The CDR3 DNA reads as TGTGCCAGCAGCTCCGGGACTAGCGGGAGGGCCTCCGAGACCCAGTACTTC. The encoded protein is CASSSGTSGRASETQYF.

This clonotype was seen repeatedly, ten times or more. The V and J genes are TRBV12-3 or TRBV12-4 and TRBJ1-1; D call uncertain. Trimming pared 6 bases from V and 0 bases from J, leaving 11 bases between. The CDR3 is made up of 14 amino acids. The CDR3 coding sequence is TGTGCCAGCAGACCAGAGGACGTGAACACTGAAGCTTTCTTT. Protein: CASRPEDVNTEAFF.

This chain connects TRBV4-1 to TRBJ2-4, with unresolved D. There are 16 residues in the CDR3. Between the trimmed V and J ends, which lost 0 bases and 0 bases, there was a span of 9 bases. Germline CDR1 and CDR2: MGHRA and YSYEKL. CDR3 residues: CASSQESGLAKNIQYF. CDR3 in DNA: TGCGCCAGCAGCCAAGAATCAGGATTAGCCAAAAACATTCAGTACTTC.

This clonotype has ten or more counts. The chain combines TRBV7-2 with TRBJ2-2; D remains unclear. The CDR3 is 15 amino acids. Germline CDR1 reads SGHTA; CDR2 reads FQGNSA. Deletions cut 3 bases from V and 3 bases from J, with 11 bases between. The CDR3 coding sequence is TGTGCCAGCAGCTTTGACCCTCAATACACCGGGGAGCTGTTTTTT. This translates into CASSFDPQYTGELFF.

This clonotype occurred many times. CDR3 in DNA: TGCAGCGTCGGCCCGGGCACAGATACGCAGTATTTT. It is translated as CSVGPGTDTQYF. This chain connects TRBV29-1 to TRBJ2-3; D gene unclear. The CDR3 is 12 residues long. V shed 6 bases and J shed 1 base, with 8 bases lying between them. Per germline, CDR1 SQVTM and CDR2 ANQGSEA.

This clonotype was seen a few times. The chain combines TRBV6-2 or TRBV6-3 with TRBJ2-1, with D perhaps TRBD1 (6 bases). The germline V gene has CDR1 MNHEY and CDR2 SVGEGT. Trimming shortened V by 6 bases and J by 15 bases, and 18 bases separated the two germline ends. This CDR3 comprises 12 residues. Here the CDR3 reads CASRLPRGSAFF. The CDR3 bases are TGTGCCAGCAGGCTACCTAGGGGGTCTGCGTTCTTC.

This clonotype occurred many times. CDR3 sequence reads: CASSLWAGKVAEAFF. The CDR3 bases are TGTGCCAGCAGTTTATGGGCAGGGAAGGTCGCTGAAGCTTTCTTT. V and J are TRBV27 and TRBJ1-1, with TRBD1 as a possible D gene (5 bases). The CDR3 has 15 amino acids. V dropped 1 base and J dropped 6 bases, with 15 bases sitting between them. The germline V gene encodes CDR1 MNHEY and CDR2 SMNVEV (reference sequence).

This clonotype was counted only a few times. The chain joins TRBV10-2 to TRBJ1-4, with D possibly matching TRBD1 (6 bases). Germline values: CDR1 WSHSY, CDR2 SAAADI. The CDR3 extends over 13 amino acids. The V end lost 4 bases, the J end lost 4 bases, and 7 bases lay between the germline ends. Here the CDR3 reads CASSGTVNEKLFF. The CDR3 DNA reads as TGCGCCAGCAGTGGGACAGTTAATGAAAAACTGTTTTTT.

There are many counts of this clonotype. V usage is TRBV28 and J usage is TRBJ2-7; the D is unclear. The CDR3 is made up of 13 amino acids. Germline lookup yields CDR1 MDHEN and CDR2 SYDVKM. The V gene lost 6 bases and the J gene lost 0 bases, with 9 bases spanning the gap. The CDR3 loop is CASSSQRSYEQYF. In nucleotides, the CDR3 is TGTGCCAGCAGCTCACAACGCTCCTACGAGCAGTACTTC.

This clonotype was observed many times. The V and J genes are TRBV10-1 and TRBJ2-2; D ambiguous. Trimming took off 4 bases at V and 5 bases at J, with 5 bases between the two ends. The CDR3 extends over 12 amino acids. Germline-derived CDR1 and CDR2 are WNHNN and SYGVQD (reference sequence). CDR3 sequence reads: CASSVLTGELFF. The CDR3 DNA is TGCGCCAGCAGTGTTCTAACCGGGGAGCTGTTTTTT.

This clonotype was seen repeatedly, ten times or more. This chain links TRBV30 with TRBJ1-2, with D unclear. V dropped 5 bases and J dropped 6 bases, with 7 bases sitting between them. Germline CDR1 GTSNPN, CDR2 SVGIG (reference sequence). The length of the CDR3 is 10 residues. The CDR3 coding sequence is TGTGCCTGGGCCAAGCATGGCTACACCTTC. This codes for CAWAKHGYTF.

This clonotype was seen repeatedly, ten times or more. The rearrangement joins TRBV5-6 to TRBJ1-1, with D hard to call. The CDR3 is 15 residues long. The germline V gene has CDR1 SGHDT and CDR2 YYEEEE. Trimming took 4 bases from V and 0 from J, leaving 13 bases between them. The CDR3 protein is CASSGGLRMNTEAFF. The CDR3 DNA reads as TGTGCCAGCAGCGGAGGACTGCGGATGAACACTGAAGCTTTCTTT. The full variable domain, its missing parts supplied by reference TRBV5-6 and TRBJ1-1, is DAGVTQSPTHLIKTRGQQVTLRCSPKSGHDTVSWYQQALGQGPQFIFQYYEEEERQRGNFPDRFSGHQFPNYSSELNVNALLLGDSALYLCASSGGLRMNTEAFFGQGTRLTVV.

This clonotype was observed at least ten times. The rearrangement joins TRBV30 to TRBJ2-7; 10 nucleotides line up with TRBD1. Germline trimming cut 5 bases from V and 5 bases from J; bases unmatched to any gene: 6. Germline loops: CDR1 GTSNPN, CDR2 SVGIG (reference sequence). The CDR3 loop spans 13 amino acids. The CDR3 is CAWGGTGEHEQYF. Written as DNA, the CDR3 is TGTGCCTGGGGTGGGACAGGGGAACACGAGCAGTACTTC.

The table lists this clonotype with many counts. This chain uses TRBV11-1 with TRBJ2-1, with a weak D call TRBD2 (6 bases). Germline V lookup: CDR1 SGHAT, CDR2 FQDESV (reference sequence). The CDR3 length is 16 residues. The V and J ends lost 5 bases and 0 bases respectively, with 14 bases between them. CDR3 DNA: TGTGCCAGCAGCAACATAGCGGAGAGCTCCTACAATGAGCAGTTCTTC. It is translated as CASSNIAESSYNEQFF.